This T cell receptor (beta chain) was identified during a study of CD8 T cells in Susac syndrome. Notes on the study in general: The greatest CD8+ clonal expansion in Susac occurred in TEMRA cells and in active patients. That the number of individuals in its TCR sequencing and HLA analysis was relatively small was acknowledged by the study.

As to this clonotype: Its specificity is unknown.

Looked up from germline, CDR1 is SGDLS and CDR2 is YYNGEE. V dropped 3 bases and J dropped 7; count of bases not matched to a gene: 10. CDR3 length equals 16 residues. An amount of RNA that ranged from roughly 0.45 to 1 ug was reverse transcribed with random hexamers. The CDR3 of TCR beta was amplified by immunoSEQ multiplex PCR across 54 Vbeta and 13 Jbeta. One entry per CDR3 protein, called by TCRdb with MiXCR from the immunoSEQ multiplex PCR reads. This sample has around 150,000 distinct CDR3 sequences, with over 90% found just once. The diagnostic criteria were recently defined, and patients with Susac syndrome met them for definite or probable disease.

The chain uses TRBV9 and TRBJ2-1; the match to TRBD2 covers 10 bases. Sequenced input: CD8+ T cells from PBMCs. The receptor was derived from a human donor with Susac syndrome. The CDR3 nucleotides are TGTGCCAGCAGCGGGACTAGCGGATCCCACCGGAATGAGCAGTTCTTC. It yields the protein CASSGTSGSHRNEQFF.